This is a list of T cell receptor beta chains from one sample in a study of cytomegalovirus exposure and HLA in healthy donors. Assay: immunoSEQ multiplex PCR; the TCRdb copy retains only in-frame clones and omits some. Of about 190,000 clones detected, around 87% appear once; the ten largest clones hold 1% to 1.5%. The sequenced material came from PBMCs. The receptor source for this set is a man in his thirties or forties in good health and CMV-seronegative. The CDR3 runs from the conserved cysteine through the conserved F or W. A D gene is named only where the DNA matches it firmly. Some rows mark clone size as missing; the rest say once, few, many or name a class of expanded clone.

j_call | d_call | clone_size | v_call | cdr3_aa | cdr3_nt
TRBJ2-1 | NA | NA | TRBV29-1 | CSVLDGSAGEQFF | TGCAGCGTCCTCGATGGGTCCGCCGGGGAGCAGTTCTTC
TRBJ2-3 | NA | NA | TRBV7-2 | CASSLNRLTDTQYF | TGTGCCAGCAGCTTAAACAGGCTCACAGATACGCAGTATTTT
TRBJ2-7 | TRBD1 | NA | TRBV6-5 | CASSRGGGEYEQYF | TGTGCCAGCAGTCGAGGGGGCGGTGAGTACGAGCAGTACTTC
TRBJ2-5 | TRBD2 | NA | TRBV7-9 | CASSMTSGAQQETQYF | TGTGCCAGCAGCATGACTAGCGGGGCCCAACAAGAGACCCAGTACTTC
TRBJ1-2 | NA | few | TRBV18 | CASSPPGGRGYGYTF | TGTGCCAGCTCACCCCCGGGGGGGCGAGGCTATGGCTACACCTTC
TRBJ2-3 | TRBD1 | NA | TRBV4-1 | CASSQGTGSFTDTQYF | TGCGCCAGCAGCCAGGGGACAGGGTCTTTTACTGATACGCAGTATTTT
TRBJ2-1 | TRBD2 | NA | TRBV28 | CASSPTGTSSYNEQFF | TGTGCCAGCAGTCCCACCGGGACTAGCTCCTACAATGAGCAGTTCTTC
TRBJ2-1 | TRBD1 | NA | TRBV5-4 | CASSGVDGQGPNPSYNEQFF | TGTGCCAGCAGCGGGGTCGATGGACAGGGGCCAAACCCATCCTACAATGAGCAGTTCTTC
TRBJ1-5 | NA | NA | TRBV25-1 | CASSPRGGVAFQPQHF | TGTGCCAGCAGTCCTCGCGGAGGGGTAGCTTTTCAGCCCCAGCATTTT
TRBJ1-5 | TRBD1 | NA | TRBV7-2 | CASSSTPTGVSNQPQHF | TGTGCCAGCAGCTCCACACCGACAGGGGTTAGCAATCAGCCCCAGCATTTT
TRBJ2-5 | NA | NA | TRBV2 | CASSRAGLTETQYF | TGTGCCAGCAGTCGGGCGGGGTTGACCGAGACCCAGTACTTC
TRBJ1-6 | TRBD1 | NA | TRBV2 | CASTRTGFNSPLHF | TGTGCCAGCACCAGGACAGGGTTTAATTCACCCCTCCACTTT
TRBJ1-1 | NA | NA | TRBV7-9 | CSSSPPGAQNTEAFF | TGTTCCAGCAGCCCCCCGGGAGCCCAGAACACTGAAGCTTTCTTT
TRBJ1-3 | NA | NA | TRBV6-5 | CASRLDWSSGNTIYF | TGTGCCAGCAGACTCGACTGGAGCTCTGGAAACACCATATATTTT
TRBJ2-5 | TRBD2 | once | TRBV5-1 | CASSTGGLKETQYF | TGCGCCAGCAGCACGGGAGGGTTGAAAGAGACCCAGTACTTC
TRBJ1-4 | NA | NA | TRBV6-6 | CASSYATGDVEKLFF | TGTGCCAGCAGTTACGCGACAGGAGATGTTGAAAAACTGTTTTTT
TRBJ2-4 | NA | NA | TRBV19 | CASSIQGSYENIQYF | TGTGCCAGTAGTATTCAGGGGTCTTACGAAAACATTCAGTACTTC
TRBJ1-2 | NA | NA | TRBV15 | CATSRDPLYGYTF | TGTGCCACCAGCAGAGATCCCCTCTATGGCTACACCTTC
TRBJ2-2 | TRBD2 | NA | TRBV27 | CASSLPRTSGSGELFF | TGTGCCAGCAGTTTACCGCGGACTAGCGGGAGTGGGGAGCTGTTTTTT
TRBJ2-1 | NA | NA | TRBV7-9 | CSSSLVTGEGANEQFF | TGTTCCAGCAGCTTAGTTACGGGAGAGGGGGCCAATGAGCAGTTCTTC
TRBJ1-1 | TRBD1 | NA | TRBV7-9 | CASSLGQGDTEAFF | TGTGCCAGCAGCCTTGGGCAGGGGGACACTGAAGCTTTCTTT
TRBJ1-3 | NA | NA | TRBV28 | CASSYRDGNTIYF | TGTGCCAGCAGTTACAGGGATGGAAACACCATATATTTT
TRBJ2-7 | TRBD1 | once | TRBV6-5 | CASGSTGGPSYEQYF | TGTGCCAGCGGATCGACAGGGGGGCCCTCCTACGAGCAGTACTTC
TRBJ1-1 | NA | once | TRBV7-2 | CASSLAGRNTEAFF | TGTGCCAGCAGCTTAGCGGGGCGGAACACTGAAGCTTTCTTT
TRBJ2-7 | TRBD1 | NA | TRBV6-5 | CASGQDRGASYEQYF | TGTGCCAGCGGTCAGGACAGGGGGGCCTCCTACGAGCAGTACTTC
TRBJ1-2 | TRBD1 | NA | TRBV19 | CASSLTSWDRVNGYTF | TGTGCCAGTAGTCTCACGAGCTGGGACAGGGTGAATGGCTACACCTTC
TRBJ1-1 | NA | once | TRBV28 | CASSPQRGGVGEAFF | TGTGCCAGCAGTCCCCAGAGGGGGGGCGTAGGTGAAGCTTTCTTT
TRBJ2-1 | TRBD1 | few | TRBV18 | CASSPLQGPYNEQFF | TGTGCCAGCTCACCTTTACAGGGGCCATACAATGAGCAGTTCTTC
TRBJ2-1 | TRBD1 | NA | TRBV28 | CASSAPGQGGNLKQFF | TGTGCCAGCAGTGCGCCGGGACAGGGGGGTAATCTTAAGCAGTTCTTC
TRBJ2-3 | TRBD2 | NA | TRBV29-1 | CSVDSGISTDTQYF | TGCAGCGTTGATAGCGGGATAAGCACAGATACGCAGTATTTT
TRBJ1-4 | TRBD1 | NA | TRBV27 | CASSFIRDSPEKLFF | TGTGCCAGCAGTTTTATTCGGGACAGCCCTGAAAAACTGTTTTTT
TRBJ1-1 | NA | NA | TRBV10-3 | CAITAQGKNTEAFF | TGTGCCATCACAGCTCAGGGAAAGAACACTGAAGCTTTCTTT
TRBJ1-2 | TRBD1 | NA | TRBV7-2 | CASSADRGGGYTF | TGTGCCAGCAGCGCCGACAGGGGAGGGGGCTACACCTTC